A single TCR beta chain is shown here with its context. The table lists this clonotype with a few counts. No cognate antigen has been identified for it. Nothing much larger sits one base from this clone, and base qualities are not available. The source of the sample is a study of vaccination and CD4 T cells after COVID-19 (dated by TCRdb to the early 2020s). For the wider study: Convalescent patients had a positive SARS-CoV-2 result on nasal swab PCR, and of these patients, some 10 had mild disease and one had severe disease. In the convalescent cohort there were six males and four females, among whom were two Hispanic individuals, seven Caucasians, two Asians and one multiracial person. Participants received two doses of either the Pfizer-BioNTech BNT162b2 vaccine (n=8) or the Moderna mRNA-1273 vaccine (n=2). Post-COVID blood samples from convalescent patients were collected a median of roughly 100 days after diagnosis, with a range of roughly 35 to 180 days. The time from the second vaccine dose to post-vaccine blood sampling had a median of roughly 77 days and ranged from about 12 to 250 days. The spike-specific CD4+ TCR repertoire was compared before and after mRNA vaccination in 10 to 11 COVID-19 convalescent patients and a handful of infection-naive healthy vaccine recipients.

The germline V gene gives CDR1 as MGHDK and CDR2 as SYGVNS. The CDR3 runs 15 residues from the cysteine to the phenylalanine. Left in the record is the CDR3 DNA by itself, 45 bases read in frame from the first base. Relative to germline, V is 4 bases shorter and J is 6 bases shorter, with 17 bases between their ends. Positive SARS-CoV-2 PCR tests in the convalescent patients dated from March to December 2020, before Alpha, Beta and Delta variants emerged in the United States. Ficoll-Paque Plus gradient centrifugation was used to isolate PBMCs from whole blood, and the isolated PBMCs were then either used fresh or cryopreserved at -140C. The full study reports these points: Among the post-vaccine SARS-CoV-2-reactive clones in convalescent patients, a median around 86% showed up only after vaccination, which suggests vaccine-specific priming. An increase in the median number of SARS-CoV-2-reactive clonotypes from 20 to 25 after infection to roughly 39 after vaccination was observed, but the change was not found to be significant. In convalescent patients, nearly all vaccine-specific clones (304 of 307) were found to be mono-reactive for SARS-CoV-2 spike rather than cross-reactive with common cold coronaviruses. Relatively few convalescent patients were included in the study, and early timepoints after natural infection were not analyzed.

The method behind the library was PCR. The instrument was an Illumina iSeq 100. Under the source paper's analysis protocol: Non-productive sequences were removed, and CDR3s that did not start with C, did not end with F or W, or were shorter than 7 amino acids were discarded. Similarity between CDR3 sequences was evaluated in R version 3.6.1 using Levenshtein distances (stringdist) and unrooted phylogenetic trees (ape). TCRdb reprocessing: public reads trimmed at Q25 with fastp, clones called with MiXCR, in-frame beta chains kept. Each CDR3 protein gets just one entry, which takes the most common genes and DNA from the rows behind it. The V and J calls and clone size come from TCRdb's table, not from the authors' own analysis. The sample table records approximately 23,000 distinct CDR3 sequences; 45% to 65% of these occur just once. Jointly, the top ten make up roughly 1% of the sample.

Specimen: CD4+ T cells from blood, collected before SARS-CoV-2 vaccination. In this chain, TRBV25-1 is recombined with TRBJ2-3; the D call is tentative, TRBD1 or TRBD2, as each matches 5 bases. The clonotype was recovered from a human donor who had recovered from COVID-19. This receptor has the CDR3 CASSARQIGGDTQYF. The DNA is TGTGCCAGCAGTGCCAGGCAAATTGGGGGTGATACGCAGTATTTT.